This TCR beta chain was profiled in a study of blood T cell repertoires in COVID-19. In the study overall: Acute-phase and convalescent COVID-19 samples originated in the United States, Italy and Spain. PBMCs, B-cell-depleted T cells, or T cells provided the cDNA or gDNA that made up the material.

Study processing details: Amplification from reference gene primers served as the basis for estimated nucleated cell counts. Method: immunoSEQ multiplex PCR; TCRdb's copy keeps in-frame clones and lacks some. V and J calls and clone size are as listed in that table; D and trimming were resolved from the DNA. In the table there are some 700,000 clones, just under 90% of which are singletons. V was clipped by 6 bases and J by 0 bases, with 12 bases between them. The CDR3 loop spans 15 amino acids. Germline V gives CDR1 SGHDN, CDR2 FVKESK. This sequence was found in a woman between 18 and 29 years old with acute or convalescent COVID-19. Material: peripheral blood. V and J are TRBV14 and TRBJ2-1; a weak D match, TRBD2 (5 bases). CDR3 protein: CASSPRTYSYNEQFF. The CDR3 DNA reads TGTGCCAGCAGTCCGCGGACTTACTCCTACAATGAGCAGTTCTTC.